Detailed here is one TCR delta chain. The likely explanation is a read error, given a far larger clone one base away. The sample has other DNA sequences that encode this CDR3 too. The data were obtained in a study of gamma delta lymphoproliferative disorders and STAT genes. Across the whole study: Some sequenced Tgammadelta LGLL patients were symptomatic; others had indolent disease. Gamma-chain libraries were built from at least 50 ng of genomic DNA with the LymphoTrack Dx TCRG Assay.

Sequencing used genomic DNA taken from PBMCs of patients and controls. The CDR3 runs 22 residues. Germline assignment: CDR1 TSWWSYY and CDR2 QGS. J gave up 0 bases and V 3 bases, and 22 bases lay outside the gene matches. TCRdb re-called clones from the multiplex PCR reads using CATT. The sample lists over a thousand delta-chain clones, around 3% occurring once. The J gene is TRDJ1, the V gene TRDV1; 10 nucleotides match TRDD3. Sequenced: blood. The TCR originated in a human donor with gamma-delta T-cell large granular lymphocyte leukemia. CDR3 in amino acids: CALGESFSPLLGDLSYTDKLIF. The DNA of the CDR3 is TGTGCTCTTGGGGAGTCCTTCTCTCCCTTACTGGGGGATCTTTCTTACACCGATAAACTCATCTTT.